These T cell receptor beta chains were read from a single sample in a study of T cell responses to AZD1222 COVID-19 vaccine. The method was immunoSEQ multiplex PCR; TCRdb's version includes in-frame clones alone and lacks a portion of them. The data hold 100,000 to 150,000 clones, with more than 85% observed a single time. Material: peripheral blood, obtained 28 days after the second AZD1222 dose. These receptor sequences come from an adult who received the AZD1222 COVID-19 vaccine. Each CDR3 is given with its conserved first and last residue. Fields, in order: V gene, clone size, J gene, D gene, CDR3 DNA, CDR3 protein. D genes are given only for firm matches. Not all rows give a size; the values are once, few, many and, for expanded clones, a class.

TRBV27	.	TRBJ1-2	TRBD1	TGTGCCAGCTCTGGGACAGGGCGAAGCTACACCTTC	CASSGTGRSYTF
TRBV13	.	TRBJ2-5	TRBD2	TGTGCCAGCAGCCTTACAGCGGGGGTTCAAGAGACCCAGTACTTC	CASSLTAGVQETQYF
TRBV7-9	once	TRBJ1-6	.	TGTGCCAGCAGCTCACTGGCTCTGGGGGATTCACCCCTCCACTTT	CASSSLALGDSPLHF
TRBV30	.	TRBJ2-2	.	TGTGCCTGGATGCGCCAGACCACCGGGGAGCTGTTTTTT	CAWMRQTTGELFF
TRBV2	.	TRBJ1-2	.	TGTGCCAGCAGTGCCTCCACCGGCGGCTACACCTTC	CASSASTGGYTF
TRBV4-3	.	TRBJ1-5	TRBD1	TGCGCCAGCAGCTCGTCGGACAGGGACGGCCAGCCCCAGCATTTT	CASSSSDRDGQPQHF
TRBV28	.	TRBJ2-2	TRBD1	TGTGCCAGCTTCGGACAGGGCGCCCGGGAGCTGTTTTTT	CASFGQGARELFF
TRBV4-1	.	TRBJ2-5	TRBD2	TGCGCCAGCAGCCAAATCGGGTTGGTAGCGGGAGCGGGGCAAGAGACCCAGTACTTC	CASSQIGLVAGAGQETQYF
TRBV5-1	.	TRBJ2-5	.	TGCGCCAGCAGCTTGGAGGGACCCCTGGAGGGGGAGACCCAGTACTTC	CASSLEGPLEGETQYF
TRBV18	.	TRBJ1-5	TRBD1	TGTGCCAGCTCACCAAATCTAGGGACAGGGGGCAATCAGCCCCAGCATTTT	CASSPNLGTGGNQPQHF
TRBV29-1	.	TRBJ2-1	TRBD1	TGCAGCGTTTTAGGGGGGGACAGGGTCTACAATGAGCAGTTCTTC	CSVLGGDRVYNEQFF
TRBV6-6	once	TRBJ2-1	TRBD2	TGTGCCAGCAGTTACTTGGGAGGGTCGCCCTACAATGAGCAGTTCTTC	CASSYLGGSPYNEQFF
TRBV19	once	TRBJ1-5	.	TGTGCCAGTAGTATCCGTGAAAAGGGGCCGGGCAATCAGCCCCAGCATTTT	CASSIREKGPGNQPQHF
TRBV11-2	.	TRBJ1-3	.	TGTGCCAGCAGCTTAGATGGGCGCAGGGCCGTCTCTGGAAACACCATATATTTT	CASSLDGRRAVSGNTIYF
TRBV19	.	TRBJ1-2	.	TGTGCCAGTAGCGAAGCACAGGCCGGGGGCTACACCTTC	CASSEAQAGGYTF
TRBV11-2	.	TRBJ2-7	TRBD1	TGTGCCAGCAGCTTAGATGGGACAGAAGTGTACGAGCAGTACTTC	CASSLDGTEVYEQYF
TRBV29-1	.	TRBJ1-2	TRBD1	TGCAGCGTTGAAGATCGGGACAGAACCCTCTATGGCTACACCTTC	CSVEDRDRTLYGYTF
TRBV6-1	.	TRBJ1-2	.	TGTGCCAGCAGTGAAACAGGTCAGGCCTATGGCTACACCTTC	CASSETGQAYGYTF
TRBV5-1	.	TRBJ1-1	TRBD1	TGCGCCAGCAGCGACGGACAGGGGAACACTGAAGCTTTCTTT	CASSDGQGNTEAFF
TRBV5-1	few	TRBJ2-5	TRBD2	TGCGCCAGCAGCTTGAGTGTAGCGGGGACTCAAGAGACCCAGTACTTC	CASSLSVAGTQETQYF
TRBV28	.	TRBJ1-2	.	TGTGCCAGCAGTGGAGGGTCTACTAACTATGGCTACACCTTC	CASSGGSTNYGYTF
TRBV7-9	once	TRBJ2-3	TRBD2	TGTGCCAGCACCTACCCGGGGGGGGGCACAGATACGCAGTATTTT	CASTYPGGGTDTQYF
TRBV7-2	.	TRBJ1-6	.	TGTGCCAGCAGCTTAAAGGGGAACAGCGGGGGGCCCGGGAGCCCCCTCCACTTT	CASSLKGNSGGPGSPLHF
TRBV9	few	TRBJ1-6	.	TGTGCCAGCAGCGTAGGTTGGGGCTCCTATAATTCACCCCTCCACTTT	CASSVGWGSYNSPLHF
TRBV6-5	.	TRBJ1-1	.	TGTGCCAGCAGTTACCCTCGGGACTTGAACACTGAAGCTTTCTTT	CASSYPRDLNTEAFF
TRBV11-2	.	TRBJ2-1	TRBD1	TGTGCCAGCAGCCCCCAGACAGGGTACAATGAGCAGTTCTTC	CASSPQTGYNEQFF
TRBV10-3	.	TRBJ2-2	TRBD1	TGTGCCATCAGTGAGTCGATCTCGCGACAGGGTGCCGTCGGGGAGCTGTTTTTT	CAISESISRQGAVGELFF
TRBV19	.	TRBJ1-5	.	TGTGCCAGTAGTACCGGGCCCCTCAGGAGGGATCAGCCCCAGCATTTT	CASSTGPLRRDQPQHF
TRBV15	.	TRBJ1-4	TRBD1	TGTGCCACCAGCAGTCTACTCGACAGGGGAAGTGAAAAACTGTTTTTT	CATSSLLDRGSEKLFF
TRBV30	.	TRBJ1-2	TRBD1	TGTGCCTTCTCTACGACAGGGCGGGAAGGCTACACCTTC	CAFSTTGREGYTF
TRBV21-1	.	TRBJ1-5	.	TGTGCCAGCTCGGGGGGATGGGGTTTTAATCAGCCCCAGCATTTT	CASSGGWGFNQPQHF
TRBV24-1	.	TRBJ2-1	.	TGTGCCACCAGTGACTCCGCGGGACTCAACAATGAGCAGTTCTTC	CATSDSAGLNNEQFF
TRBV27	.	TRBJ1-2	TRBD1	TGTGCCAGCAGTTTGGATATCCGGGACAGATATGGCTACACCTTC	CASSLDIRDRYGYTF
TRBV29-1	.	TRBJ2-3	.	TGCAGCGTTTCCAGCGGCCAGCCGACGGATACGCAGTATTTT	CSVSSGQPTDTQYF
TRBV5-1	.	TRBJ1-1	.	TGCGCCAGCAGAAGACCGTATGAGAACACTGAAGCTTTCTTT	CASRRPYENTEAFF
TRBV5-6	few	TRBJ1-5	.	TGTGCCACACCTTTTGAGATCCGGGGCAATCAGCCCCAGCATTTT	CATPFEIRGNQPQHF
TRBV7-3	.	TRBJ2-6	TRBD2	TGTGCCAGCAGCTTACGTCCCGGGGGGGACGGGGCCAACGTCCTGACTTTC	CASSLRPGGDGANVLTF
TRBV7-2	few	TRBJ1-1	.	TGTGCCAGCAGCTTAGAAACAGGGAACACTGAAGCTTTCTTT	CASSLETGNTEAFF
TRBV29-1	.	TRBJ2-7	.	TGCAGCGTTGAATCTGAGGGCTACGAGCAGTACTTC	CSVESEGYEQYF
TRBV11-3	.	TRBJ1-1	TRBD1	TGTGCCAGCAGCCACCGGGACAGGGGATCTGAAGCTTTCTTT	CASSHRDRGSEAFF
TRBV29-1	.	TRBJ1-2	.	TGCAGCTCTCGCGGTGTGAGGGGCTATGGCTACACCTTC	CSSRGVRGYGYTF
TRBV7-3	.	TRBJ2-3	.	TGTGCCAGCAGCTTACGACAGAGCACAGATACGCAGTATTTT	CASSLRQSTDTQYF